The table lists the clone carrying this TCR beta chain with many counts. This entry comes from a study of T cells in Graves' hyperthyroidism and ophthalmopathy. The CDR3 regions of TCR beta were amplified from RNA transcripts. First-round RT-PCR targeting the TCR CDR3 was performed with the HTBI primer set. From the multiplex PCR reads, TCRdb called clonotypes with MiXCR, one entry per CDR3 protein. Of roughly 180,000 distinct CDR3 sequences in the sample, about 17% were seen once. Deletions cut 5 bases from V and 5 bases from J, with 18 bases between. Germline values: CDR1 MGHDK, CDR2 SYGVNS. CDR3 length: 16 residues.

J is TRBJ1-4 and V is TRBV25-1, with no clear D. This TCR derives from a woman aged 45-65 years with Graves' hyperthyroidism. Sequencing was carried out using blood. The CDR3 DNA follows: TGTGCCAGCAGTCCCCCAATGCGCCTATCGAATGAAAAACTGTTTTTT. Translation gives CASSPPMRLSNEKLFF.